This is a list of T cell receptor beta chains from one sample in a study of shared clonotypes between healthy human individuals. The table came from immunoSEQ multiplex PCR; TCRdb's copy has only in-frame clones and leaves some out. The table has under 2,500,000 clones, approximately 96% seen once. Sequencing was done on a sample of naive CD4+ T cells sorted from blood. The receptor source for this set is a man younger than 35 in good health. Both conserved end residues are part of each CDR3. D genes are given only for firm matches. A row's size may be missing; if present it is once, few, many or a size class.

>.|TRBJ2-7|.|TRBV9
TGTGCCAGCAGCGTAGAATCCGGGAGCAGGGTCCACGAGCAGTACTTC
CASSVESGSRVHEQYF
>.|TRBJ2-3|TRBD1|TRBV5-4
TGTGCCAGCAGCTTGGCGCCTCGGACAGGGAGAACCCCAGATACGCAGTATTTT
CASSLAPRTGRTPDTQYF
>.|TRBJ2-1|.|TRBV6-1
TGTGCCAGCAAACAGTACAATGAGCAGTTCTTC
CASKQYNEQFF
>.|TRBJ1-2|.|TRBV19
TGTGCCAGTAGCCAAGGTAACGACTATGGCTACACCTTC
CASSQGNDYGYTF
>.|TRBJ1-6|TRBD1|TRBV6-5
TGTGCCAGCAGTTGGGGGACAGATTTTAATTCACCCCTCCACTTT
CASSWGTDFNSPLHF
>.|TRBJ1-2|.|TRBV7-2
TGTGCCAGCAGCTTAAGTAGGGGCCCCTATGGCTACACCTTC
CASSLSRGPYGYTF
>.|TRBJ1-3|TRBD1|TRBV6-1
TGTGCCAGCAGTGAACTTCATCAGGGGGCAATTGTAGCTGGAAACACCATATATTTT
CASSELHQGAIVAGNTIYF
>.|TRBJ1-5|.|TRBV30
TGTGCCTGGAGCGAGGAGGGCGCTCAGCCCCAGCATTTT
CAWSEEGAQPQHF
>.|TRBJ2-1|.|TRBV6-4
TGTGCCAGCACAATGCTAAACAATGAGCAGTTCTTC
CASTMLNNEQFF
>few|TRBJ2-7|.|TRBV6-1
TGTGCCAGCAGAGGCGGCCACGAGCAGTACTTC
CASRGGHEQYF
>.|TRBJ2-2|TRBD1|TRBV7-9
TGTGCCAGCAGCTTAGTGGTGGGGACAGGGAAAAAAGCCGGGGAGCTGTTTTTT
CASSLVVGTGKKAGELFF
>.|TRBJ2-7|.|TRBV19
TGTGCCAGTACGACGGAGGGCCGGATCGTCTACGAGCAGTACTTC
CASTTEGRIVYEQYF
>once|TRBJ1-5|TRBD1|TRBV5-6
TGTGCCAGCAGCACTTATGGACAGGGGGCGAGTCAGCCCCAGCATTTT
CASSTYGQGASQPQHF
>once|TRBJ2-2|.|TRBV7-8
TGTGCCAGCGGGGGGGACAGGAACACCGGGGAGCTGTTTTTT
CASGGDRNTGELFF
>.|TRBJ1-2|TRBD1|TRBV2
TGTGCCAGCAGCCGGGGACAGACTAACTATGGCTACACCTTC
CASSRGQTNYGYTF
>.|TRBJ1-1|.|TRBV5-4
TGTGCCAGCAGCTTGGCCGGAAGGGGGGGAACTGAAGCTTTCTTT
CASSLAGRGGTEAFF
>.|TRBJ1-1|.|TRBV14
TGTGCCAGCAGCCAACTCCAGGGTATGAACACTGAAGCTTTCTTT
CASSQLQGMNTEAFF
>.|TRBJ1-2|.|TRBV9
TGTGCCAGCAGCGGGAGCTATGGCTACACCTTC
CASSGSYGYTF
>.|TRBJ1-1|.|TRBV14
TGTGCCAGCAGCCCCTCTATGAACACTGAAGCTTTCTTT
CASSPSMNTEAFF
>.|TRBJ1-5|.|TRBV7-9
TGTGCCAGCAGCCCCCCGGGAGCTCAGCCCCAGCATTTT
CASSPPGAQPQHF
>.|TRBJ2-5|.|TRBV28
TGTGCCAGCAGTTTCGGGCAAGTCCTCCAAGAGACCCAGTACTTC
CASSFGQVLQETQYF
>.|TRBJ1-1|.|TRBV18
TGTGCCAGCTCACCCCTACTAGGTCTTGAAGCTTTCTTT
CASSPLLGLEAFF
>.|TRBJ2-2|TRBD1|TRBV30
TGTGCCTGGAGCGTAGGACAGGGGGAATACACCGGGGAGCTGTTTTTT
CAWSVGQGEYTGELFF
>few|TRBJ2-7|TRBD1|TRBV18
TGTGCCAGCTCACCCACCTCCCGGGGACAGTCCTACGAGCAGTACTTC
CASSPTSRGQSYEQYF
>.|TRBJ2-7|.|TRBV6-5
TGTGCCGTACTCGAGGCCGCCTACGAGCAGTACTTC
CAVLEAAYEQYF
>once|TRBJ2-7|.|TRBV18
TGTGCCAGCTCACCACCTCCTACGACTATCTACGAGCAGTACTTC
CASSPPPTTIYEQYF
>.|TRBJ2-7|.|TRBV25-1
TGTGCCAGCAGTGGGTCCGGGACTGCAAGCTACGAGCAGTACTTC
CASSGSGTASYEQYF
>.|TRBJ2-5|TRBD1|TRBV5-1
TGCGCCAGCAGCTTCCTCGGGACAGGGAGAGAGACCCAGTACTTC
CASSFLGTGRETQYF
>.|TRBJ1-1|.|TRBV10-3
TGTGCCATCAGTGACCGGGGGGGGAACACTGAAGCTTTCTTT
CAISDRGGNTEAFF
>.|TRBJ2-1|.|TRBV29-1
TGCAGCGTTGTGACAGGCTCCTACAATGAGCAGTTCTTC
CSVVTGSYNEQFF
>.|TRBJ2-1|.|TRBV27
TGTGCCAGCAGCTCTAACAGGAAACCCCGCAATGAGCAGTTCTTC
CASSSNRKPRNEQFF
>once|TRBJ2-1|TRBD2|TRBV19
TGTGCCAGTAGGCAGACTAGCGGAGCAGCAGTCTCCTACAATGAGCAGTTCTTC
CASRQTSGAAVSYNEQFF
>.|TRBJ1-6|.|TRBV18
TGTGCCAGCTCACCCCTTGGAGGGAATTCACCCCTCCACTTT
CASSPLGGNSPLHF
>.|TRBJ1-5|.|TRBV6-1
TGTGCCAGCAGCGCAGGGAGCAATCAGCCCCAGCATTTT
CASSAGSNQPQHF
>.|TRBJ1-5|.|TRBV10-3
TGTGCCACCACGTGGCAGCCCCAGCATTTT
CATTWQPQHF
>.|TRBJ2-7|TRBD2|TRBV5-4
TGTGCCAGCAGCTTGGTTTCTAGCGGGGGGTTCTCCTACGAGCAGTACTTC
CASSLVSSGGFSYEQYF
>.|TRBJ2-7|.|TRBV6-1
TGTGCCAGCAGTGAACCCTCGGACGAGCAGTACTTC
CASSEPSDEQYF
>.|TRBJ2-7|TRBD2|TRBV5-4
TGTGCCAGCAGCTTGATCGGGGGGGGCTCCTACGAGCAGTACTTC
CASSLIGGGSYEQYF
>.|TRBJ1-2|.|TRBV5-1
TGCGCCAGCAGCGTTTGGGCCAGGGTGGCCTATGGCTACACCTTC
CASSVWARVAYGYTF
>.|TRBJ1-4|.|TRBV27
TGTGCCAGCAGTTTATCGGGGGGGCGCAAACTGTTTTTT
CASSLSGGRKLFF
>.|TRBJ1-5|TRBD1|TRBV28
TGTGCCAGCAGTAAGGAACCAGGGGGCGGTCAGCCCCAGCATTTT
CASSKEPGGGQPQHF
>.|TRBJ1-5|.|TRBV19
TGTGCCAGTAGTATTTTGGGGGTCTATAGCAATCAGCCCCAGCATTTT
CASSILGVYSNQPQHF
>.|TRBJ2-1|TRBD1|TRBV5-6
TGTGCCAGCAGCTTCGGACAGGGTGACGAGCAGTTCTTC
CASSFGQGDEQFF
>.|TRBJ2-1|TRBD1|TRBV18
TGTGCCAGCTCAGGTAGGACAGGGGAGGATGAGCAGTTCTTC
CASSGRTGEDEQFF
>.|TRBJ2-6|.|TRBV11-1
TGTGCCAGCAGGACAGGAAGCTCTGGGGCCAACGTCCTGACTTTC
CASRTGSSGANVLTF
>.|TRBJ2-3|.|TRBV5-5
TGTGCCAGCAGCTTACTATGGGGGTACACAGATACGCAGTATTTT
CASSLLWGYTDTQYF
>once|TRBJ2-7|TRBD2|TRBV7-8
TGTGCCAGCAGCTATAGCGGGAGGGACCCGTACTTC
CASSYSGRDPYF
>.|TRBJ2-2|TRBD1|TRBV10-3
TGTGCCATCAGTGAGTCCATGGTAGGGTGGACAGGGGCGAACACCGGGGAGCTGTTTTTT
CAISESMVGWTGANTGELFF
>.|TRBJ1-4|.|TRBV28
TGTGCCAGCAGTCCCCGGCGAACTAATGAAAAACTGTTTTTT
CASSPRRTNEKLFF
>.|TRBJ2-1|TRBD1|TRBV5-1
TGCGCCAGCAGCTTGGGCGGGACAGGGTCCAATGAGCAGTTCTTC
CASSLGGTGSNEQFF
>.|TRBJ1-4|TRBD1|TRBV5-1
TGCGCCAGCAGCTTGGACAGGGGGAGGGAAAAACTGTTTTTT
CASSLDRGREKLFF
>.|TRBJ2-3|TRBD1|TRBV19
TGTGCCAGTAGTATGGTGACAGGGGGTCGGTCGGCAGATACGCAGTATTTT
CASSMVTGGRSADTQYF
>once|TRBJ2-7|.|TRBV7-2
TGTGCCAGCAGCTTAGAGGCCCTGAGCTCCTACGAGCAGTACTTC
CASSLEALSSYEQYF
>.|TRBJ1-2|.|TRBV6-6
TGTGCCAGCAGTAGGAGACAGGAGGGGTATGGCTACACCTTC
CASSRRQEGYGYTF
>.|TRBJ1-1|TRBD1|TRBV5-1
TGCGCCACCCGGGACAGGGGAAGCACTGAAGCTTTCTTT
CATRDRGSTEAFF
>once|TRBJ1-2|.|TRBV5-8
TGTGCCAGCAGCTTGGGGGCTAACTATGGCTACACCTTC
CASSLGANYGYTF
>.|TRBJ2-5|.|TRBV11-1
TGTGCCAGCAGCCCGGGGGGCTGGGAGACCCAGTACTTC
CASSPGGWETQYF